The 8 T cell receptor beta chains reported below all come from one sample, sequenced in a study of T cell responses to AZD1222 COVID-19 vaccine. The method was immunoSEQ multiplex PCR; TCRdb's version includes in-frame clones alone and lacks a portion of them. The data show over 150,000 clones, approximately 95% seen once. The source material was peripheral blood, sampled 28 days after the second dose of the MenACWY control vaccine. These receptors came from an adult who received the MenACWY meningococcal vaccine as a control.

The rearrangement uses TRBV30 and TRBJ1-5; D perhaps matches TRBD1 (5 bases). Germline V gene data show CDR1 as GTSNPN and CDR2 as SVGIG (reference sequence). The CDR3 extends over 13 amino acids. V shed 0 bases and J shed 3 bases, with 6 bases lying between them. Written as DNA, the CDR3 is TGTGCCTGGAGTGTACAGGTCAATCAGCCCCAGCATTTT. This gives the protein CAWSVQVNQPQHF.

This sequence joins TRBV19 and TRBJ1-2, with a weak D call TRBD1 (6 bases). CDR3 length: 12 amino acids. In germline, CDR1 is LNHDA, CDR2 SQIVND (reference sequence). With 7 bases removed from V and 8 bases from J, the gap between germline ends came to 14 bases. The CDR3 bases are TGTGCCAGTAACTTCGACAGGCACGGCTACACCTTC. Encoded protein: CASNFDRHGYTF.

This chain joins TRBV7-9 and TRBJ1-2; D may be TRBD1 (5 bases). The germline CDR1 and CDR2 sequences are SEHNR and FQNEAQ (reference sequence). The CDR3 covers 13 residues. Trimming cost V 5 bases and J 4 bases, with 11 bases left between them. DNA of the CDR3: TGTGCCAGCAGCCCAGACAGTCCCTATGGCTACACCTTC. Its protein product is CASSPDSPYGYTF.

The gene calls are TRBV9 and TRBJ2-3; weak D call: TRBD2 (7 bases). V gave up 2 bases and J gave up 2 bases, with 15 bases separating them. CDR3 length: 16 residues. Germline V gives CDR1 SGDLS, CDR2 YYNGEE. The CDR3 sequence is CASSVGGGVYTDTQYF. In nucleotides, the CDR3 is TGTGCCAGCAGCGTCGGCGGGGGCGTTTACACAGATACGCAGTATTTT.

This clone was detected once. J is TRBJ1-2 and V is TRBV18; 7 bases match TRBD1. From germline, CDR1 is KGHSH and CDR2 LQKENI. The CDR3 covers 16 residues. V trimming: 4 bases; J trimming: 4 bases; junction bases outside the gene matches: 12. The CDR3 is CASSQQQGISVYGYTF. CDR3 in DNA: TGTGCCAGCTCACAACAACAGGGGATTAGTGTCTATGGCTACACCTTC.

The genes are TRBV6-6 and TRBJ1-2; D is unclear. Germline lookup yields CDR1 MNHNY and CDR2 SVGAGI (reference sequence). CDR3 length: 14 residues. V was cut by 7 bases and J by 2 bases, with 14 bases left in between. CDR3 loop: CASTGPGGNYGYTF. The DNA for the CDR3 is TGTGCCAGCACTGGTCCGGGCGGGAACTATGGCTACACCTTC.

The rearrangement links TRBV28 to TRBJ2-3; no definite D call. The CDR3 is 12 residues long. The ends were cut back, 6 bases at V and 3 bases at J, with 7 bases in the middle. From germline, CDR1 is MDHEN and CDR2 SYDVKM. CDR3 sequence reads: CASSRPTDTQYF. CDR3 in DNA: TGTGCCAGCAGCCGACCGACAGATACGCAGTATTTT.

The chain has TRBV27 and TRBJ1-1, with D perhaps matching TRBD1 (5 bases). The CDR3 has 15 amino acids. Per the germline V gene, CDR1 is MNHEY and CDR2 is SMNVEV (reference sequence). V shed 0 bases and J shed 0 bases, with 8 bases lying between them. CDR3 sequence reads: CASSLSAGMNTEAFF. The CDR3 DNA sequence: TGTGCCAGCAGTTTATCAGCAGGGATGAACACTGAAGCTTTCTTT.